The 20 T cell receptor beta chains given below trace back to one sample, sequenced in a study of cytomegalovirus exposure and HLA in healthy donors. This PCR relied on a set of 60 Vbeta primers and 13 Jbeta primers. Repertoires were generated with immunoSEQ multiplex PCR, while TCRdb's copy carries only in-frame clones and drops some. The repertoire includes roughly 200,000 clones, 65% to 90% of them detected once, and approximately 2.4% sits in the top ten. Sequencing was done on a sample of PBMCs. The receptors derive from a woman aged 50 to 65 in good health and CMV-seronegative.

V and J are TRBV9 and TRBJ2-6; 7 nucleotides line up with TRBD1. The germline V gene encodes CDR1 SGDLS and CDR2 YYNGEE. This CDR3 has 17 amino acids. Trimming cost V 0 bases and J 0 bases; bases outside gene matches: 3. CDR3 residues: CASSVGGTASGANVLTF. CDR3 bases: TGTGCCAGCAGCGTAGGGGGGACAGCCTCTGGGGCCAACGTCCTGACTTTC.

This rearrangement joins TRBV28 to TRBJ2-7, with TRBD2 as a possible D gene (5 bases). The V end lost 5 bases, the J end lost 4 bases, and 15 bases lay between the germline ends. Germline V CDR1 and CDR2: MDHEN, SYDVKM. The CDR3 is 14 residues long. The CDR3 DNA reads TGTGCCAGCAGTCTACTGAGCGGTACGTACGAGCAGTACTTC. Encoded protein: CASSLLSGTYEQYF. The whole variable domain, filled in from reference TRBV28 and TRBJ2-7, reads DVKVTQSSRYLVKRTGEKVFLECVQDMDHENMFWYRQDPGLGLRLIYFSYDVKMKEKGDIPEGYSVSREKKERFSLILESASTNQTSMYLCASSLLSGTYEQYFGPGTRLTVT.

This clone was detected a few times. The V and J genes are TRBV18 and TRBJ2-1; 7 bases agree with TRBD2. Germline V CDR1 and CDR2: KGHSH, LQKENI. The CDR3 contains 15 residues. Germline trimming cut 2 bases from V and 5 bases from J; bases unmatched to any gene: 6. The CDR3 nucleotides are TGTGCCAGCTCACCATTCGGACTAGAAAACAATGAGCAGTTCTTC. It specifies CASSPFGLENNEQFF.

The chain carries TRBV18 and TRBJ2-5, with 12 positions matching TRBD1. The CDR3 contains 16 residues. Trimming removed 5 bases from V and 4 bases from J; junction bases left unmatched: 8. The V gene's germline CDR1 is KGHSH and CDR2 LQKENI. The DNA of the CDR3 is TGTGCCAGCTCATCGGACCGGGACAGGGGGCGAGAGACCCAGTACTTC. Translating it yields CASSSDRDRGRETQYF.

The genes are TRBV19 and TRBJ1-3; 11 nucleotides align to TRBD1. V was clipped by 7 bases and J by 1 base; unmatched bases: 12. CDR3 length: 18 amino acids. CDR1 and CDR2 from the germline V gene are LNHDA and SQIVND (reference sequence). The CDR3 spells CASTPEGQGVASGNTIYF. The CDR3, as DNA: TGTGCCAGTACGCCCGAGGGACAGGGGGTTGCTTCTGGAAACACCATATATTTT.

V gene TRBV30 combines with J gene TRBJ1-2; D call uncertain. This CDR3 contains 13 residues. The V end was cut by 0 bases, the J end by 7 bases, with 12 bases between. Germline assignment: CDR1 GTSNPN and CDR2 SVGIG (reference sequence). The CDR3 loop reads CAWSVRSSRGYTF. The CDR3 DNA reads as TGTGCCTGGAGTGTGCGGTCCTCGCGTGGCTACACCTTC.

In DNA, the CDR3 is TGCAGCGTTATCGTCCCCTTGTACCAAGAGACCCAGTACTTC. This codes for CSVIVPLYQETQYF. The chain couples TRBV29-1 to TRBJ2-5; no firm D call. The CDR3 length is 14 residues. V was shortened by 5 bases and J by 0 bases, with 13 bases between the two germline ends. Germline lookup yields CDR1 SQVTM and CDR2 ANQGSEA. The variable domain in full, with the rest retrieved from reference TRBV29-1 and TRBJ2-5, is SAVISQKPSRDICQRGTSLTIQCQVDSQVTMMFWYRQQPGQSLTLIATANQGSEATYESGFVIDKFPISRPNLTFSTLTVSNMSPEDSSIYLCSVIVPLYQETQYFGPGTRLLVL.

This chain connects TRBV7-9 to TRBJ2-1, with TRBD2 matching 9 bases. The V gene's germline CDR1 is SEHNR and CDR2 FQNEAQ (reference sequence). With V trimmed by 1 base and J by 3 bases, 10 bases remained unmatched. The CDR3 is 18 residues long. The CDR3, as DNA: TGTGCCAGCAGCTTAGGTCGTGAGGCGGGAGGGTTCTACAATGAGCAGTTCTTC. As protein: CASSLGREAGGFYNEQFF.

In its sample, this clone was seen once. The chain is built from TRBV14 and TRBJ2-7, with TRBD2 matching 7 bases. The germline V gene has CDR1 SGHDN and CDR2 FVKESK. The CDR3 is 18 amino acids. Germline trimming cut 6 bases from V and 0 bases from J; bases unmatched to any gene: 17. The CDR3 nucleotides are TGTGCCAGCAGTTTAGGTTCGCGCGGGAGTGGGCCCTCCTACGAGCAGTACTTC. Protein product: CASSLGSRGSGPSYEQYF.

This chain connects TRBV28 to TRBJ2-7; 7 bases are shared with TRBD1. Trimming at V came to 1 base and at J to 2 bases, leaving 2 bases not matched to a gene. Looked up from germline, CDR1 is MDHEN and CDR2 is SYDVKM. The CDR3 contains 14 residues. The CDR3, as DNA: TGTGCCAGCAGTTTATTGACAGGGACCTACGAGCAGTACTTC. It encodes CASSLLTGTYEQYF. Full variable domain (rest looked up from reference TRBV28 and TRBJ2-7): DVKVTQSSRYLVKRTGEKVFLECVQDMDHENMFWYRQDPGLGLRLIYFSYDVKMKEKGDIPEGYSVSREKKERFSLILESASTNQTSMYLCASSLLTGTYEQYFGPGTRLTVT.

This clone has just one count. Relative to the germline gene, one junction end is altered; a read error may explain this. The chain links TRBV5-5 to TRBJ1-1, with 11 nucleotides matching TRBD1. The CDR3 extends over 12 amino acids. CDR1 is SGHKS and CDR2 is YYEKEE in the germline V gene (reference sequence). CDR3 residues: CASSLGTGGVKF. CDR3 DNA: TGTGCCAGCAGCTTGGGGACAGGGGGCGTCAAATTT.

The chain couples TRBV6-5 to TRBJ1-3, with TRBD2 matching over 8 bases. Near its end, the DNA agrees better with TRBJ2-2, so the J call may be wrong. Germline assignment: CDR1 MNHEY and CDR2 SVGAGI. The CDR3 spans 14 residues. CDR3 amino acids: CASTPGGYTGELFF. CDR3 nucleotides: TGTGCCAGCACCCCGGGGGGGTACACCGGGGAGCTGTTTTTT.

This chain joins TRBV7-3 and TRBJ1-1; perhaps TRBD1 as D (5 bases). The CDR3 extends over 13 amino acids. The V end lost 5 bases, the J end lost 2 bases, and 9 bases lay between the germline ends. Germline values: CDR1 SGHTA, CDR2 FQGTGA. The CDR3 bases are TGTGCCAGCAGCGCAACAGGTAACACTGAAGCTTTCTTT. Amino acid sequence: CASSATGNTEAFF.

The chain links TRBV5-6 to TRBJ2-7; maybe TRBD1 (6 bases). This CDR3 is built from 14 residues. V was shortened by 1 base and J by 2 bases, with 10 bases between the two germline ends. Germline assignment: CDR1 SGHDT and CDR2 YYEEEE. The CDR3 DNA is TGTGCCAGCAGCTTGCCAGGGGCGACCTACGAGCAGTACTTC. This encodes CASSLPGATYEQYF.

The chain couples TRBV6-1 to TRBJ2-1, with 7 nucleotides matching TRBD1. Trimming at V came to 7 bases and at J to 0 bases, leaving 6 bases not matched to a gene. There are 15 residues in the CDR3. The germline gives CDR1 MNHNS, CDR2 SASEGT. CDR3 sequence reads: CASTDRPSSYNEQFF. Here the CDR3 DNA reads TGTGCCAGCACGGACAGGCCGAGCTCCTACAATGAGCAGTTCTTC.

This clone has only a few counts. CDR3 in DNA: TGTGCCAGCTCATATCGGACAGGGCGAGAGACCCAGTACTTC. It is translated as CASSYRTGRETQYF. This chain uses TRBV18 with TRBJ2-5, with 8 nucleotides matching TRBD1. This CDR3 comprises 14 residues. Germline CDR1 and CDR2: KGHSH and LQKENI. Trimming removed 5 bases from V and 4 bases from J; junction bases left unmatched: 6.

This rearrangement joins TRBV30 to TRBJ2-7, with 11 bases identical to TRBD2. The CDR3 covers 14 residues. Germline-derived CDR1 and CDR2 are GTSNPN and SVGIG (reference sequence). V lost 1 base to trimming and J lost 2 bases; unmatched junction nucleotides: 1. CDR3 nucleotides: TGTGCCTGGAGTGGGACTAGCGGGCCCTACGAGCAGTACTTC. As protein: CAWSGTSGPYEQYF.

This clone has only one observation. V and J are TRBV7-8 and TRBJ2-5; 10 bases line up with TRBD2. Per germline, CDR1 SGHVS and CDR2 FQNEAQ. Trimming at V came to 5 bases and at J to 3 bases, leaving 9 bases not matched to a gene. The CDR3 sequence is 16 residues long. CDR3 sequence reads: CASSPGTSVGEETQYF. The CDR3 DNA reads TGTGCCAGCAGCCCCGGGACTAGCGTAGGGGAAGAGACCCAGTACTTC.

V is TRBV28 and J is TRBJ1-2, with D possibly being TRBD1 (6 bases). This CDR3 contains 13 residues. Germline V gene lookup returns CDR1 MDHEN and CDR2 SYDVKM. The V gene lost 2 bases and the J gene lost 5 bases, with 9 bases spanning the gap. CDR3: CASSLRGSYGYTF. The CDR3 DNA is TGTGCCAGCAGTTTAAGGGGGTCTTATGGCTACACCTTC.

In nucleotides, the CDR3 is TGTGCCAGCAGCCTGGAGGGAAACACCATATATTTT. Translating it yields CASSLEGNTIYF. The chain employs TRBV14 and TRBJ1-3; D remains unclear. Germline lookup yields CDR1 SGHDN and CDR2 FVKESK. The CDR3 is 12 amino acids. V lost 4 bases, J lost 4 bases, and 5 bases lay in between.